The present entry profiles one TCR beta chain with its context. This specimen comes from a study of blood T cell repertoires in COVID-19. Background on the study: The study drew acute and convalescent COVID-19 samples from the United States, Italy and Spain.

Using immunoSEQ multiplex PCR, the repertoire was profiled, and TCRdb retains in-frame clones only, with some absent. The sample yields tens of thousands of clones, 82% seen once. The CDR3 contains 14 residues. Trimming pared 2 bases from V and 0 bases from J, leaving 5 bases between. CDR1 is SNHLY, CDR2 FYNNEI, per germline. This chain connects TRBV2 to TRBJ1-5; D is undetermined. This TCR came from a human donor in a cohort sampled during active COVID-19. Sequenced input: peripheral blood. Here the CDR3 DNA reads TGTGCCAGCAGTGAACAGAATAGCAATCAGCCCCAGCATTTT. It is translated as CASSEQNSNQPQHF.